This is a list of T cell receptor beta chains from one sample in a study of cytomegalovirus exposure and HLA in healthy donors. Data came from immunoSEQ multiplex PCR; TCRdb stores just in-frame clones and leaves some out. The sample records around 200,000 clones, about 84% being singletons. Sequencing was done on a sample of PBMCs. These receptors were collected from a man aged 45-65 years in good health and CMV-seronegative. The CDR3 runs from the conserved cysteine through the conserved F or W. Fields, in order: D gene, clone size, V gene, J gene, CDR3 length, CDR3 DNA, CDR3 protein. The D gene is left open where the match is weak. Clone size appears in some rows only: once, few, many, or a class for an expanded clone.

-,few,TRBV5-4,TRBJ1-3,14,TGTGCCAGCAGCAAAACAGGGTCGGGAAACACCATATATTTT,CASSKTGSGNTIYF
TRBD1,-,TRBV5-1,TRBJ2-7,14,TGCGCCAGCAGTTTCGGGACAGGGTCCTACGAGCAGTACTTC,CASSFGTGSYEQYF
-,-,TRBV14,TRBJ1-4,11,TGTGCCAGCAGCCAGAGAGAAAAACTGTTTTTT,CASSQREKLFF
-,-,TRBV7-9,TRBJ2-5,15,TGTGCCAGCAGCTTGACAGCTACTTGGACGGAGACCCAGTACTTC,CASSLTATWTETQYF
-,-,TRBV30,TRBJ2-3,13,TGTGCCTGGAGTGGTTACTTCACAGATACGCAGTATTTT,CAWSGYFTDTQYF
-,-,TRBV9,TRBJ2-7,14,TGTGCCAGCAGCGCCACCGGGATGGCCTACGAGCAGTACTTC,CASSATGMAYEQYF
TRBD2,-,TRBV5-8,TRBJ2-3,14,TGTGCCAGCAGCTTACCGGGGGAGGGAGATACGCAGTATTTT,CASSLPGEGDTQYF
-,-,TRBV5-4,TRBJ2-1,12,TGTGCCAGCAGCGGGACTGTGGGGGAGCAGTTCTTC,CASSGTVGEQFF
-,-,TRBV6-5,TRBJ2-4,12,TGTGCCAGCAGCGTCCCGGGGAACATTCAGTACTTC,CASSVPGNIQYF
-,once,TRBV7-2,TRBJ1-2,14,TGTGCCAGCAGCTTAGATTTCCTTCTTGGCGGCTACACCTTC,CASSLDFLLGGYTF
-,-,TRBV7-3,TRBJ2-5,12,TGTGCCACCCACTATAGCGCGGAGACCCAGTACTTC,CATHYSAETQYF
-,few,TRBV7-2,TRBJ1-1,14,TGTGCCAGCAGCCCAGGGAGAGGAGGGCTTGAAGCTTTCTTT,CASSPGRGGLEAFF
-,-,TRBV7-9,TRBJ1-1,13,TGTGCCAGCAGCTCCTACGGAGCGGGGGAAGCTTTCTTT,CASSSYGAGEAFF
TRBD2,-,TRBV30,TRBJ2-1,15,TGTGCCTGGAGGCAGGGACTAGCGGGACCAAATGAGCAGTTCTTC,CAWRQGLAGPNEQFF
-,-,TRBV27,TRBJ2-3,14,TGTGCCAGCAGGTTAGCTCACAACACAGATACGCAGTATTTT,CASRLAHNTDTQYF
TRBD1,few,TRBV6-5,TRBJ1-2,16,TGTGCCAGCAGTTACCTCCGGACAGGGGGTGGGTATGGCTACACCTTC,CASSYLRTGGGYGYTF
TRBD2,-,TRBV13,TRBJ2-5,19,TGTGCCAGCAGCTTAAGCGGCTGGACTAGCGGGGGGCGACAAGAGACCCAGTACTTC,CASSLSGWTSGGRQETQYF
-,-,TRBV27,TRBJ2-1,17,TGTGCCAGCAGTTTGGCCGGAGGGTCGAAACTAGGCAGTGAGCAGTTCTTC,CASSLAGGSKLGSEQFF
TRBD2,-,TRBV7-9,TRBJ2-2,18,TGTTCCAGCAGCCCCGGGACTAGCGGGGGCAGGGGAACCGGGGAGCTGTTTTTT,CSSSPGTSGGRGTGELFF
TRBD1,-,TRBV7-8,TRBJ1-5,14,TGTGCCAGCAGCTTCAGACAGGGCCATCAGCCCCAGCATTTT,CASSFRQGHQPQHF
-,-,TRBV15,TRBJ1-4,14,TGTGCCACCAGCAGTGTGGGCCAGAATGAAAAACTGTTTTTT,CATSSVGQNEKLFF
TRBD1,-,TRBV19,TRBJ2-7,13,TGTGCCAGTAGTATGGGACAGGGGTACGAGCAGTACTTC,CASSMGQGYEQYF
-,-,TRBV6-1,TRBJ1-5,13,TGTGCCAGCAGGGGGGCGAGCAATCAGCCCCAGCATTTT,CASRGASNQPQHF
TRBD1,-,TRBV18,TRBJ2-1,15,TGTGCCAGCTCACCAGGGACAGTCGAATACAATGAGCAGTTCTTC,CASSPGTVEYNEQFF